This T cell receptor (beta chain) was observed in a study of early T cells in non-severe SARS-CoV-2 infection (dated by TCRdb to the early 2020s). Context from the whole study: Because TCR sequencing relied on bulk RNA taken from unsorted whole blood, pairing of alpha and beta chains was not possible.

V loses 6 bases at its end and J loses 11 bases; junction bases beyond the gene matches: 8. The CDR3 numbers 12 residues from cysteine through phenylalanine. Left in the record is the CDR3 DNA by itself, 36 bases read in frame from the first base. The library was prepared using 5' RACE. Reads for this sample came from a NextSeq 500. In the TCR library protocol, unique molecular identifiers were attached to individual cDNA molecules to correct for PCR bias and sequencing error. TCR alpha and beta chains were both sequenced, and the abundances of alpha and beta sequences in each sample were closely correlated with each other. On the authors' methods: V gene, J gene and CDR3 annotation of TCR sequences was performed with Decombinator V4. Expanded TCRs were defined as changing significantly between any two time points under a Poisson model with p below 0.0001. Abundances of TCRs were expressed as counts per million after normalisation to the total number of TCRs sequenced in each sample. TRAV1-2 paired with TRAJ12, TRAJ20 or TRAJ33 defined MAIT TCRs, while TRAV10 paired with TRAJ18 defined iNKT TCRs. VDJdb, accessed 1 November 2021, was searched for CMV, EBV and SARS-CoV-2 annotated TCRs, with TCRs annotated for multiple antigens excluded. TCRdb reprocessed the public reads (quality trimming at Q25 with fastp, clone calling with MiXCR) and kept in-frame beta chains. A single entry per CDR3 protein holds the most common genes and DNA from its merged rows. The V and J calls and clone size are TCRdb's, not the authors'. In all, the sample holds 60,000 to 65,000 distinct CDR3 sequences, and approximately 12% of those were seen once. The leading ten clones occupy 3.5% to 5.5% of the sample.

This was a case-control study nested in a cohort of healthcare workers in London, UK, who had nasopharyngeal swab PCR tests and blood samples taken every week. Healthcare workers were enrolled in the week of the UK lockdown, from 23 to 31 March 2020, and were followed every week for up to 16 weeks. Study-level results and caveats: VDJdb matching was skewed toward anti-spike CD8 responses and likely underestimated virus-specific expansions, missing private and CD4 specificities.

In the case of this clonotype: The specificity of this receptor is unknown. Base-call qualities are not available, and no considerably larger clone is one nucleotide away.

The rearranged segments are TRBV12-3 or TRBV12-4 and TRBJ1-2; 8 bases in between match TRBD1. Sequencing was carried out using whole blood. The TCR originated in an adult who was a healthcare worker with PCR-confirmed SARS-CoV-2 infection or an uninfected control (not recorded which). The DNA reads as follows: TGTGCCAGCAGCTCCTGGGACAGGCTTTACACCTTC. Its protein product is CASSSWDRLYTF.